This T cell receptor (beta chain) comes out of a study of human T cells and chemical hapten exposure. The time point is: pre-sensitization, week 0. Treatment of the sample: therapeutic diphenylcyclopropenone sensitization with weekly scalp DPC. This clonotype has ten or more counts. TCRdb re-derived calls from the RACE reads in MiXCR, one entry per CDR3 protein. In the table there are over 85,000 distinct CDR3 sequences, 10% to 13% of which are singletons. Germline V lookup: CDR1 SQVTM, CDR2 ANQGSEA. The CDR3 loop spans 13 amino acids. The V gene lost 5 bases and the J gene lost 8 bases, with 15 bases spanning the gap.

The rearrangement links TRBV29-1 to TRBJ1-4; no definite D call. This TCR derives from a woman aged 60-75 years with alopecia areata. Some clones in this sample may be carry-over from other donors' samples. The specimen comprised whole blood, sampled in connection with sensitization to the hapten diphenylcyclopropenone (DPC). The CDR3 region is CSVTGSVEEKLFF. The CDR3 nucleotides are TGCAGCGTTACCGGGAGTGTTGAAGAAAAACTGTTTTTT.